Given below is one T cell receptor (beta chain) in context. This entry comes from a study of blood T cell repertoires in COVID-19. On the study more broadly: Material from acute and convalescent COVID-19 was sourced from the United States, Italy and Spain. T cells, B-cell-depleted T cells, or PBMCs provided the cDNA or gDNA that served as material.

CDR1 SGHTA and CDR2 FQGNSA come from the germline V gene. V lost 5 bases to trimming and J lost 3 bases; unmatched junction nucleotides: 10. The CDR3 has 16 amino acids. Authors' data handling: For nucleated cells, counts were estimated from reference gene primer amplification. Using immunoSEQ multiplex PCR, the repertoire was profiled, and TCRdb retains in-frame clones only, with some absent. The V and J calls and clone size come from that table; D and trimming were worked out from the DNA. The sample lists roughly 40,000 clones, about 86% seen once, with roughly three fifths in the top ten. V and J are TRBV7-2 and TRBJ2-5; 9 positions match TRBD1. The TCR sequence derives from a man between 65 and 85 years old with acute or convalescent COVID-19. Sequenced: peripheral blood. The CDR3 DNA reads as TGTGCCAGCAGCCAGCCCGGGACAGGGCCAAAAGAGACCCAGTACTTC. It yields the protein CASSQPGTGPKETQYF. Full variable domain (remainder filled in from reference TRBV7-2 and TRBJ2-5): GAGVSQSPSNKVTEKGKDVELRCDPISGHTALYWYRQSLGQGLEFLIYFQGNSAPDKSGLPSDRFSAERTGGSVSTLTIQRTQQEDSAVYLCASSQPGTGPKETQYFGPGTRLLVL.